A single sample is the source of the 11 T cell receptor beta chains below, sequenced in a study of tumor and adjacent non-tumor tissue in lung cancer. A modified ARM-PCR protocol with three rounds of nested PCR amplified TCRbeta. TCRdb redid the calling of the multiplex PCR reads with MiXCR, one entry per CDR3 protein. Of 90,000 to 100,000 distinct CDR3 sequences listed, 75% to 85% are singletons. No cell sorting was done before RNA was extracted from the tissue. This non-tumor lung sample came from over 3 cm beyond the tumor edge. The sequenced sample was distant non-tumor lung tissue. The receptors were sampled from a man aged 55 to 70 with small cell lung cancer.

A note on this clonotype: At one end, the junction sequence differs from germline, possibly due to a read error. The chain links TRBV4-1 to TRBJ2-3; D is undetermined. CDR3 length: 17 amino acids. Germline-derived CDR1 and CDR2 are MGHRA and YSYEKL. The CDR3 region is CASSQEKIVRNTETQYF. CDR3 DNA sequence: TGCGCCAGCAGCCAAGAAAAGATCGTCCGGAACACAGAAACGCAGTATTTT.

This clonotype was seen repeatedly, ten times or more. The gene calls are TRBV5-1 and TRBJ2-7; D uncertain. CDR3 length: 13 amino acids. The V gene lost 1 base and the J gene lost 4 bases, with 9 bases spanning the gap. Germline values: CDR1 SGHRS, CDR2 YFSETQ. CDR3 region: CASSLSTEYEQYV. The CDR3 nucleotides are TGCGCCAGCAGCTTGTCTACCGAATACGAGCAGTACGTC.

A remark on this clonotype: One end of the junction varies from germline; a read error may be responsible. In DNA form, the CDR3 reads TGTGTCAGCGGTGAATATACGAAGTATTTT. It yields the protein CVSGEYTKYF. This rearrangement joins TRBV12-3 or TRBV12-4 to TRBJ2-3, with TRBD2 as a possible D gene (5 bases). The CDR3 sequence is 10 residues long.

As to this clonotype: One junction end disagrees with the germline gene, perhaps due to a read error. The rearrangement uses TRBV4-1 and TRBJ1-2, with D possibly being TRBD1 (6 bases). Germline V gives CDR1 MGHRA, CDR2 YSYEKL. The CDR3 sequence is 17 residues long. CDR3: CASSHEGKQGTHYAYTF. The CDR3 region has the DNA TGCGCCAGCAGCCACGAAGGAAAGCAGGGGACCCACTATGCCTACACCTTC.

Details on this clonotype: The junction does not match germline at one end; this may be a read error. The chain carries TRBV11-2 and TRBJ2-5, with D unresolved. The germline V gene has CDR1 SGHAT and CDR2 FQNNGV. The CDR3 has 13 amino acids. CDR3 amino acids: CTSSSTGEETQYF. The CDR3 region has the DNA TGTACCAGCAGCTCTACTGGGGAAGAGACCCAGTACTTC.

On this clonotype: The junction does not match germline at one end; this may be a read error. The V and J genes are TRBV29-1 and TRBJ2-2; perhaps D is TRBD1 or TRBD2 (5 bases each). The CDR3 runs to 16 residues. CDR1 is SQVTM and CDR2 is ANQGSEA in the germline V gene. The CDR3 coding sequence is TGCAGCGTTGCAAGGGGTCGGACGGGGAATACCGGCGAGCTGTTTTTT. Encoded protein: CSVARGRTGNTGELFF.

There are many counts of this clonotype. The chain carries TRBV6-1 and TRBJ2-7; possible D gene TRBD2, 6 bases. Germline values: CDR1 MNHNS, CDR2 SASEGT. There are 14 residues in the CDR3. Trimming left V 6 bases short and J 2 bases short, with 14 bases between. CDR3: CASRRGTGTYEQYV. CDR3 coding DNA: TGTGCCAGCAGACGAGGGACTGGGACCTACGAGCAGTACGTC.

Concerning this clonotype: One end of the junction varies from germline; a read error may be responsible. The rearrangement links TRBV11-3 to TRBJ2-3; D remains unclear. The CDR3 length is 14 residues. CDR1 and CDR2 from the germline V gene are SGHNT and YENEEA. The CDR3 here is CASSLEGIVDTRYF. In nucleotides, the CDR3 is TGTGCCAGCAGCTTAGAGGGGATAGTAGATACGCGGTATTTT.

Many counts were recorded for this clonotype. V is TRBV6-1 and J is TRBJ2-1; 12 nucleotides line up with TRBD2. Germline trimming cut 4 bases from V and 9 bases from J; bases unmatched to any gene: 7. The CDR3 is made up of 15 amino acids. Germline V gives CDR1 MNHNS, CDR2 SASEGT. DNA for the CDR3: TGTGCCAGCAGTGGACTAGCGGGAGTCTATAGTGAGCAGTTCTTC. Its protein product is CASSGLAGVYSEQFF.

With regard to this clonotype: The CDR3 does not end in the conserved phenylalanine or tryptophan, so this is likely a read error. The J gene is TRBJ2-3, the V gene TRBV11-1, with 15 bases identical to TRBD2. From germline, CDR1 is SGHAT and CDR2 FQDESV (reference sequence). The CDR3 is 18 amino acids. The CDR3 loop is CDSSSGLAGGPVADTQYS. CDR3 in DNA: TGCGACAGCAGCTCCGGACTAGCGGGAGGGCCGGTGGCTGATACGCAGTATTCT.

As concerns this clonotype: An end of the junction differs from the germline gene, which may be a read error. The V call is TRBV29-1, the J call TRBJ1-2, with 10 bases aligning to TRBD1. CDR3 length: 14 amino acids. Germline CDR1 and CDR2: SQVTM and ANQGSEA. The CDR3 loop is CSIEPGTGESGYTF. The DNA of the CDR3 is TGCAGCATTGAACCCGGGACAGGGGAAAGTGGCTACACCTTC.